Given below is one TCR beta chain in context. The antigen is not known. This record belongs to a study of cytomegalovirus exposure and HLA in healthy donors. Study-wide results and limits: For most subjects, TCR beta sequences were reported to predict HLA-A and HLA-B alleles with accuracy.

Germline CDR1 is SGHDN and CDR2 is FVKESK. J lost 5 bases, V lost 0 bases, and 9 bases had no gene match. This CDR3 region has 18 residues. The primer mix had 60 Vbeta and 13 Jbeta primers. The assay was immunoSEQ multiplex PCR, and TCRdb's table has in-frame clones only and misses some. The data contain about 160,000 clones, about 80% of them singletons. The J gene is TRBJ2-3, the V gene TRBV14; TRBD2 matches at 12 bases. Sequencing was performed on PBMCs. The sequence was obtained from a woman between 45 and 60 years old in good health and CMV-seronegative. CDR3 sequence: CASSQDSTSGREIDTQYF. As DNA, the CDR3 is TGTGCCAGCAGCCAAGATTCGACTAGCGGGAGAGAGATAGATACGCAGTATTTT.